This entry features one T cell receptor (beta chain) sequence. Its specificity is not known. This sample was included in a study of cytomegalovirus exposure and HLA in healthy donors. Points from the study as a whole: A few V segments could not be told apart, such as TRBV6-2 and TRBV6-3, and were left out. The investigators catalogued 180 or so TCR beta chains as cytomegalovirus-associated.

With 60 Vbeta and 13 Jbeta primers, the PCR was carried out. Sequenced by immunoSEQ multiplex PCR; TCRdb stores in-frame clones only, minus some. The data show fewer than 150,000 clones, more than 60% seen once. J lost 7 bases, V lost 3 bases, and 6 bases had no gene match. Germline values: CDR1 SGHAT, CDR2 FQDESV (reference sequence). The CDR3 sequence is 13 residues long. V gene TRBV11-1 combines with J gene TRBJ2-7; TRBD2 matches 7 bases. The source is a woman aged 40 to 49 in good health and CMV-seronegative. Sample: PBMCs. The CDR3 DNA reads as TGTGCCAGCAGCTTCGAGGGACTACATGAGCAGTACTTC. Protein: CASSFEGLHEQYF.